These T cell receptor beta chains were read from a single sample in a study of early T cells in non-severe SARS-CoV-2 infection. Via MiXCR, TCRdb re-called the 5' RACE reads, giving one row per CDR3 protein. Of about 29,000 distinct CDR3 sequences in the sample, about 5% were seen once. Sequencing was done on a sample of whole blood. These receptors all stem from an adult who was a healthcare worker with PCR-confirmed SARS-CoV-2 infection or an uninfected control (not recorded which). Each CDR3 is given with its conserved first and last residue. The D gene is left open where the match is weak. Size values are once, few and many counts, or a class for expanded clones, and some rows have none.

cdr3_aa: CASSRGSSYNEQFF; cdr3_nt: TGTGCCAGCAGCCGCGGGAGCTCCTACAATGAGCAGTTCTTC; j_call: TRBJ2-1; d_call: TRBD2; v_call: TRBV7-6; clone_size: many
cdr3_aa: CASSSGGFNTEAFF; cdr3_nt: TGTGCCAGCAGTTCAGGGGGATTCAACACTGAAGCTTTCTTT; j_call: TRBJ1-1; d_call: TRBD1; v_call: TRBV6-5; clone_size: many
cdr3_aa: CASSLLTSGSVDEQFF; cdr3_nt: TGTGCCAGCAGCCTTCTGACTAGCGGGAGTGTTGATGAGCAGTTCTTC; j_call: TRBJ2-1; d_call: TRBD2; v_call: TRBV7-9; clone_size: -
cdr3_aa: CASSPVRTDTQYF; cdr3_nt: TGTGCCAGCAGCCCGGTTCGCACAGATACGCAGTATTTT; j_call: TRBJ2-3; d_call: -; v_call: TRBV6-2/TRBV6-3; clone_size: -
cdr3_aa: CASSITLSTEAFF; cdr3_nt: TGTGCCAGCAGTATAACCCTGAGCACTGAAGCTTTCTTT; j_call: TRBJ1-1; d_call: -; v_call: TRBV12-3/TRBV12-4; clone_size: many
cdr3_aa: CAISESLTGAAGELFF; cdr3_nt: TGTGCCATCAGTGAGTCTCTGACAGGGGCGGCGGGGGAGCTGTTTTTT; j_call: TRBJ2-2; d_call: TRBD1; v_call: TRBV10-3; clone_size: many
cdr3_aa: CASSLGRMFTDTQYF; cdr3_nt: TGTGCCAGCAGCTTAGGGCGCATGTTCACAGATACGCAGTATTTT; j_call: TRBJ2-3; d_call: -; v_call: TRBV7-6; clone_size: many
cdr3_aa: CASSRGGASTGELFF; cdr3_nt: TGTGCCAGCAGCCGGGGGGGCGCGTCCACCGGGGAGCTGTTTTTT; j_call: TRBJ2-2; d_call: TRBD2; v_call: TRBV9; clone_size: many
cdr3_aa: CSASVLGLGTEAFF; cdr3_nt: TGCAGTGCTAGCGTCCTAGGGCTCGGCACTGAAGCTTTCTTT; j_call: TRBJ1-1; d_call: -; v_call: TRBV20-1; clone_size: many
cdr3_aa: CASSLPGVEAFF; cdr3_nt: TGTGCCAGCAGCCTACCAGGGGTTGAAGCTTTCTTT; j_call: TRBJ1-1; d_call: -; v_call: TRBV7-8; clone_size: many
cdr3_aa: CASRGTGGLSYGNQPQHF; cdr3_nt: TGTGCCAGCCGTGGGACAGGGGGTCTCTCGTATGGCAATCAGCCCCAGCATTTT; j_call: TRBJ1-5; d_call: TRBD1; v_call: TRBV6-1; clone_size: many
cdr3_aa: CAISDRLAGGGNYNEQFF; cdr3_nt: TGTGCCATCAGTGATCGACTAGCGGGAGGGGGGAATTACAATGAGCAGTTCTTC; j_call: TRBJ2-1; d_call: TRBD2; v_call: TRBV10-3; clone_size: many
cdr3_aa: CASSLTSSGSPYEQYF; cdr3_nt: TGTGCCAGCAGTTTGACTTCTAGCGGGAGCCCCTACGAGCAGTACTTC; j_call: TRBJ2-7; d_call: TRBD2; v_call: TRBV6-6; clone_size: many
cdr3_aa: CASSLLRGTSGSRGNEQYF; cdr3_nt: TGCGCCAGCAGCCTTCTGAGGGGGACTAGCGGGAGTCGGGGAAACGAGCAGTACTTC; j_call: TRBJ2-7; d_call: TRBD2; v_call: TRBV4-1; clone_size: many
cdr3_aa: CSASGREDEQYF; cdr3_nt: TGCAGTGCTAGTGGTCGGGAAGACGAGCAGTACTTC; j_call: TRBJ2-7; d_call: -; v_call: TRBV20-1; clone_size: many
cdr3_aa: CSVAFTGTKNIQYF; cdr3_nt: TGCAGCGTTGCGTTTACAGGGACCAAAAACATTCAGTACTTC; j_call: TRBJ2-4; d_call: -; v_call: TRBV29-1; clone_size: many